This T cell receptor (beta chain) was sequenced in a study of CD8 T cells in Susac syndrome. Reverse transcription used roughly 0.5 to 1 ug RNA and random hexamers. Amplification of the TCR beta CDR3 was carried out by immunoSEQ multiplex PCR, which spanned a total of 54 Vbeta and 13 Jbeta segments. TCRdb passed the immunoSEQ multiplex PCR reads through MiXCR, listing each CDR3 protein once. Found here are 250,000 to 300,000 distinct CDR3 sequences, 89% of them singletons; the top ten hold approximately 0.18%. CD8+ and CD4+ T cells from blood underwent TCR beta sequencing, which was carried out in a high-throughput format. It was treatment-naive patients with stable or active relapsing-remitting disease who made up the multiple sclerosis controls. The CDR3 is made up of 14 amino acids. The V end lost 5 bases, the J end lost 5 bases, and 13 bases lay between the germline ends. Germline values: CDR1 SEHNR, CDR2 FQNEAQ (reference sequence).

The chain couples TRBV7-9 to TRBJ1-5; D is perhaps TRBD1 (5 bases). Sequenced input: CD8+ T cells from PBMCs. This TCR came from a human donor with multiple sclerosis. CDR3: CASSPLGTDQPQHF. The CDR3 DNA reads as TGTGCCAGCAGCCCCCTCGGGACTGATCAGCCCCAGCATTTT. Using reference TRBV7-9 and TRBJ1-5 for the parts outside the CDR3, the full variable domain is DTGVSQNPRHKITKRGQNVTFRCDPISEHNRLYWYRQTLGQGPEFLTYFQNEAQLEKSRLLSDRFSAERPKGSFSTLEIQRTEQGDSAMYLCASSPLGTDQPQHFGDGTRLSIL.